One and the same sample provided the 14 T cell receptor beta chains below, sequenced in a study of OX40 agonist ivuxolimab in advanced cancers. Sequenced by immunoSEQ multiplex PCR; TCRdb stores in-frame clones only, minus some. The table has about 150,000 clones, under 95% seen once. Sample: CD4+ or CD8+ T cells sorted from blood, taken in a trial of the OX40 agonist ivuxolimab. The source is an adult with an advanced solid tumor such as melanoma, head and neck, liver or kidney cancer.

CDR3 region: CASSLDQRSLEQYF. CDR3 in DNA: TGTGCCAGCAGCTTAGATCAGCGGAGCCTCGAGCAGTACTTC. The chain couples TRBV11-2 to TRBJ2-7, with D possibly being TRBD2 (5 bases). V dropped 0 bases and J dropped 6 bases, with 12 bases sitting between them. The germline V gene encodes CDR1 SGHAT and CDR2 FQNNGV. The length of the CDR3 is 14 residues.

The rearrangement uses TRBV5-7 and TRBJ1-1; maybe TRBD1 (5 bases). TRBV5-7 is flagged as an ORF with uncertain function. The CDR3 runs to 11 residues. With 9 bases removed from V and 6 bases from J, the gap between germline ends came to 12 bases. CDR3 DNA sequence: TGTGCCACCATCGGGGGGGCTGAAGCTTTCTTT. Translated, it gives CATIGGAEAFF.

This clone was observed a single time. This rearrangement joins TRBV5-5 to TRBJ1-1; no clear D. Deletions cut 0 bases from V and 1 base from J, with 10 bases between. Germline lookup yields CDR1 SGHKS and CDR2 YYEKEE (reference sequence). The CDR3 is made up of 15 amino acids. The CDR3 nucleotides are TGTGCCAGCAGCTTGGAGGCGTGGACGAACACTGAAGCTTTCTTT. Protein: CASSLEAWTNTEAFF.

This chain joins TRBV7-9 and TRBJ1-5, with TRBD1 matching 8 bases. CDR1 and CDR2 from the germline V gene are SEHNR and FQNEAQ (reference sequence). The trim removed 5 bases at V and 5 bases at J, leaving 2 bases unmatched. The CDR3 is made up of 13 amino acids. The CDR3 loop is CASSLTGDQPQHF. In DNA, the CDR3 is TGTGCCAGCAGCCTGACAGGGGATCAGCCCCAGCATTTT.

This sequence joins TRBV6-1 and TRBJ2-1; possibly TRBD1 or TRBD2 for D (5 bases each). The CDR3 has 16 residues. The germline gives CDR1 MNHNS, CDR2 SASEGT. With 4 bases removed from V and 0 bases from J, the gap between germline ends came to 13 bases. DNA for the CDR3: TGTGCCAGCAGTGGTGGGGTGGGGACCTCCTACAATGAGCAGTTCTTC. It specifies CASSGGVGTSYNEQFF.

The chain carries TRBV6-5 and TRBJ1-1, with 7 nucleotides matching TRBD1. The CDR3 is 13 residues long. Germline V gives CDR1 MNHEY, CDR2 SVGAGI. With V trimmed by 10 bases and J by 0 bases, 5 bases remained unmatched. CDR3 protein: CATSTGMNTEAFF. In nucleotides, the CDR3 is TGTGCCACCTCGACAGGGATGAACACTGAAGCTTTCTTT.

The chain couples TRBV9 to TRBJ2-2, with unresolved D. V was cut by 4 bases and J by 1 base, with 14 bases left in between. Germline-derived CDR1 and CDR2 are SGDLS and YYNGEE. The CDR3 spans 16 residues. The CDR3 region has the DNA TGTGCCAGCAGCCAGAGGTCGGGCTTGAACACCGGGGAGCTGTTTTTT. Translating gives CASSQRSGLNTGELFF.

CDR3 sequence (DNA): TGTGCCAGCTCCTCAGCTCGGACCGGGGAGCTGTTTTTT. This gives the protein CASSSARTGELFF. The chain employs TRBV18 and TRBJ2-2; no clear D. Germline V gene data show CDR1 as KGHSH and CDR2 as LQKENI. The CDR3 has 13 amino acids. V was shortened by 6 bases and J by 5 bases, with 10 bases between the two germline ends.

CDR3 amino acids: CASSPGDGQETQYF. Written as DNA, the CDR3 is TGCGCCAGCAGCCCAGGGGACGGGCAAGAGACCCAGTACTTC. J is TRBJ2-5 and V is TRBV5-1; D might be TRBD1 (6 bases). V lost 4 bases and J 2 bases, leaving 12 bases between the germline ends. The CDR3 sequence is 14 residues long. CDR1 is SGHRS and CDR2 is YFSETQ in the germline V gene. Full variable domain (outside the CDR3, taken from reference TRBV5-1 and TRBJ2-5): KAGVTQTPRYLIKTRGQQVTLSCSPISGHRSVSWYQQTPGQGLQFLFEYFSETQRNKGNFPGRFSGRQFSNSRSEMNVSTLELGDSALYLCASSPGDGQETQYFGPGTRLLVL.

This chain uses TRBV19 with TRBJ1-1; D is undetermined. Germline V gene data show CDR1 as LNHDA and CDR2 as SQIVND (reference sequence). V was pared by 3 bases and J by 0 bases, with 8 bases between. The CDR3 covers 14 residues. CDR3 residues: CASSMDVVNTEAFF. For the CDR3, the DNA is TGTGCCAGTAGTATGGATGTGGTGAACACTGAAGCTTTCTTT.

V usage is TRBV10-3 and J usage is TRBJ2-5; TRBD2 matches 13 bases. This CDR3 spans 16 amino acids. From germline, CDR1 is ENHRY and CDR2 SYGVKD. V gave up 6 bases and J gave up 5 bases; unmatched junction bases: 9. The CDR3 protein is CAIRRGTSGKVETQYF. The CDR3 region has the DNA TGTGCCATCAGGAGGGGGACTAGCGGGAAGGTGGAGACCCAGTACTTC.

The CDR3 spells CACKPGQGLMNTEAFF. For the CDR3, the DNA is TGTGCCTGCAAACCGGGACAGGGTCTAATGAACACTGAAGCTTTCTTT. The rearrangement uses TRBV7-8 and TRBJ1-1; 9 bases map to TRBD1. The length of the CDR3 is 16 residues. The V and J ends lost 11 bases and 0 bases, in that order; junction bases with no gene match: 13. The germline gives CDR1 SGHVS, CDR2 FQNEAQ.

This chain links TRBV27 with TRBJ2-5; D unclear. The germline gives CDR1 MNHEY, CDR2 SMNVEV (reference sequence). The CDR3 extends over 14 amino acids. V shed 2 bases and J shed 3 bases, with 10 bases lying between them. The CDR3 DNA is TGTGCCAGCAGTTTAGGGATTCGGGAAGAGACCCAGTACTTC. This encodes CASSLGIREETQYF.

The chain joins TRBV7-2 to TRBJ2-7, with 13 bases fitting TRBD2. The CDR3 loop spans 16 amino acids. Germline V CDR1 and CDR2: SGHTA, FQGNSA. V was clipped by 6 bases and J by 0 bases; unmatched bases: 5. The CDR3 region has the DNA TGTGCCAGCAGTAGAACTAGCGGGGGGGCCTCCTACGAGCAGTACTTC. This translates into CASSRTSGGASYEQYF. Looking up the rest from reference TRBV7-2 and TRBJ2-7 gives the full variable domain: GAGVSQSPSNKVTEKGKDVELRCDPISGHTALYWYRQSLGQGLEFLIYFQGNSAPDKSGLPSDRFSAERTGGSVSTLTIQRTQQEDSAVYLCASSRTSGGASYEQYFGPGTRLTVT.